The 15 T cell receptor beta chains in this list originate from one sample, sequenced in a study of beta chain features in type 1 diabetes. These TCRs are of unknown antigen specificity. Whole-study findings and limits: There was a moderate but significant shortening of TCRB CDR3s in all four CD4+ subsets of Type 1 diabetes patients.

Expressed TCRB transcripts got sequenced, as all isolated RNA was reverse transcribed. Method: immunoSEQ multiplex PCR; TCRdb's copy keeps in-frame clones and lacks some. This table has more than 250,000 clones, about 15% appearing once. Sequencing was carried out using naive CD4+ T cells from blood. These receptor sequences come from a young man with type 1 diabetes.

This rearrangement joins TRBV5-1 to TRBJ1-1, with TRBD1 matching 11 bases. Germline trimming cut 5 bases from V and 11 bases from J; bases unmatched to any gene: 8. CDR3 size: 13 residues. The germline gives CDR1 SGHRS, CDR2 YFSETQ. The CDR3 loop is CASRWTGGLVAFF. In DNA form, the CDR3 reads TGCGCCAGCAGGTGGACAGGGGGCCTTGTGGCTTTCTTT.

The V gene is TRBV5-1, the J gene TRBJ2-7, with 7 nucleotides matching TRBD2. The CDR3 sequence is 14 residues long. Germline V gene sequence: CDR1 SGHRS, CDR2 YFSETQ. The V segment lost 4 bases and the J segment 3 bases; nucleotides outside the gene matches: 7. The CDR3 region has the DNA TGCGCCAGCAGCCTTGTGGCTAGCGGCTACGAGCAGTACTTC. Protein: CASSLVASGYEQYF.

This chain connects TRBV15 to TRBJ2-1; 9 bases fit TRBD2. The CDR3 has 20 residues. CDR1 is LNHNV, CDR2 YYDKDF, per germline (reference sequence). J gave up 1 base and V 0 bases, and 13 bases lay outside the gene matches. The CDR3, as DNA: TGTGCCACCAGCAGAGAGGCGGGTAGCGGGAGAGGCTGGTCCTACAATGAGCAGTTCTTC. This encodes CATSREAGSGRGWSYNEQFF.

The chain combines TRBV11-3 with TRBJ2-1; TRBD2 matches 14 bases. The V gene end was trimmed by 5 bases and the J gene end by 10 bases; junction bases not matched to a gene: 4. Germline values: CDR1 SGHNT, CDR2 YENEEA. The CDR3 runs 14 residues. The CDR3 loop is CASSQGLAGAEQFF. CDR3 DNA: TGTGCCAGCAGCCAGGGACTAGCGGGAGCAGAGCAGTTCTTC.

The V gene is TRBV2, the J gene TRBJ1-2, with 7 bases identical to TRBD1. Germline CDR1 is SNHLY and CDR2 is FYNNEI. The junction had 9 bases not matched to a gene; V was cut back by 6 bases and J by 5 bases. This CDR3 spans 14 amino acids. The CDR3 spells CASSKWDRRYGYTF. The CDR3 DNA follows: TGTGCCAGCAGCAAGTGGGACAGAAGGTATGGCTACACCTTC.

The chain combines TRBV5-4 with TRBJ2-3, with D possibly being TRBD1 (6 bases). CDR1 and CDR2 (germline): SGHNT, YYREEE (reference sequence). This CDR3 is built from 15 residues. The V end was cut by 0 bases, the J end by 2 bases, with 10 bases between. The CDR3 spells CASSLVAGATDTQYF. CDR3 nucleotide sequence: TGTGCCAGCAGCTTGGTCGCAGGGGCCACAGATACGCAGTATTTT.

This clone was counted between two and nine times. The chain employs TRBV11-2 and TRBJ2-2; 7 bases fit TRBD1. V was pared by 3 bases and J by 2 bases, with 3 bases of the junction left unmatched. CDR3 length: 15 residues. From germline, CDR1 is SGHAT and CDR2 FQNNGV. The CDR3 region is CASSFRDRNTGELFF. The CDR3 DNA follows: TGTGCCAGCAGCTTCCGGGACAGAAACACCGGGGAGCTGTTTTTT.

This clone was counted between two and nine times. The V gene is TRBV7-9, the J gene TRBJ2-1; maybe TRBD2 (5 bases). The CDR3 covers 15 residues. With 5 bases removed from V and 8 bases from J, the gap between germline ends came to 19 bases. CDR1 is SEHNR and CDR2 is FQNEAQ in the germline V gene (reference sequence). The CDR3 DNA sequence: TGTGCCAGCAGCCCTCGGCTAGCCCCTTTGGATGAGCAGTTCTTC. As protein: CASSPRLAPLDEQFF.

The V and J genes are TRBV30 and TRBJ1-1; no clear D. The CDR3 extends over 14 amino acids. The germline gives CDR1 GTSNPN, CDR2 SVGIG (reference sequence). Trimming left V 2 bases short and J 0 bases short, with 10 bases between. The CDR3 region is CAWSISAMNTEAFF. CDR3 in DNA: TGTGCCTGGAGTATATCCGCTATGAACACTGAAGCTTTCTTT. Filled out from reference TRBV30 and TRBJ1-1, the complete variable domain reads SQTIHQWPATLVQPVGSPLSLECTVEGTSNPNLYWYRQAAGRGLQLLFYSVGIGQISSEVPQNLSASRPQDRQFILSSKKLLLSDSGFYLCAWSISAMNTEAFFGQGTRLTVV.

CDR3 amino acids: CASSLAWGLSNYNEQFF. The CDR3 DNA follows: TGCGCCAGCAGCCTCGCCTGGGGGCTCTCAAACTACAATGAGCAGTTCTTC. V usage is TRBV4-1 and J usage is TRBJ2-1; D possibly corresponds to TRBD1 (6 bases). The V gene's germline CDR1 is MGHRA and CDR2 YSYEKL. The CDR3 spans 17 residues. Trimming left V 4 bases short and J 3 bases short, with 19 bases between.

This clone was detected only a few times. The J gene is TRBJ2-7, the V gene TRBV28, with 8 bases lining up with TRBD1. The CDR3 runs to 14 residues. Germline CDR1 reads MDHEN; CDR2 reads SYDVKM. V shed 8 bases, J shed 1 base, and the junction held 7 bases outside the gene matches. The DNA for the CDR3 is TGTGCCAGCCGAGGACAGGGAAGGTCCTACGAGCAGTACTTC. Residues: CASRGQGRSYEQYF.

This clone was detected only a few times. This chain joins TRBV5-6 and TRBJ2-3, with TRBD2 matching 8 bases. Germline loops: CDR1 SGHDT, CDR2 YYEEEE. V lost 3 bases, J lost 6 bases, and 9 bases stayed unmatched. CDR3 size: 15 residues. CDR3 loop: CASSSSGGGMDTQYF. The CDR3 bases are TGTGCCAGCAGCTCAAGCGGGGGTGGAATGGATACGCAGTATTTT. Full variable domain (remainder filled in from reference TRBV5-6 and TRBJ2-3): DAGVTQSPTHLIKTRGQQVTLRCSPKSGHDTVSWYQQALGQGPQFIFQYYEEEERQRGNFPDRFSGHQFPNYSSELNVNALLLGDSALYLCASSSSGGGMDTQYFGPGTRLTVL.

The chain couples TRBV30 to TRBJ2-2, with D uncertain. Germline CDR1 reads GTSNPN; CDR2 reads SVGIG (reference sequence). CDR3 length equals 13 residues. V shed 4 bases and J shed 3 bases, with 9 bases lying between them. CDR3 sequence (DNA): TGTGCCTGGAACCTCAGGTACACCGGGGAGCTGTTTTTT. It yields the protein CAWNLRYTGELFF.

This clone was counted only a few times. The V call is TRBV7-9, the J call TRBJ2-7; no firm D call. V shed 3 bases and J shed 4 bases, with 16 bases lying between them. The CDR3 spans 15 residues. Germline V CDR1 and CDR2: SEHNR, FQNEAQ (reference sequence). CDR3 nucleotide sequence: TGTGCCAGCAGCTTTGGTCCGGGTGACCCTTACGAGCAGTACTTC. Translating gives CASSFGPGDPYEQYF.

The CDR3 is CASSLGRADTQYF. For the CDR3, the DNA is TGTGCCAGCAGCTTAGGGCGGGCAGATACGCAGTATTTT. The genes are TRBV7-9 and TRBJ2-3, with D possibly being TRBD2 (5 bases). This CDR3 has 13 residues. Trimming cost V 1 base and J 4 bases, with 6 bases left between them. CDR1 and CDR2 (germline): SEHNR, FQNEAQ (reference sequence).